A single T cell receptor beta chain is shown here with its context. The count of this clonotype is one. Its antigen specificity is not known. Base-call qualities are not available, and no considerably larger clone is one nucleotide away. Including the terminal cysteine and phenylalanine, the CDR3 comprises 14 residues. Only CDR3 DNA is held: 42 bases, read in frame from base 1. Based on the germline V gene, the CDR1 and CDR2 sequences are SGHTA and FQGTGA. V loses 5 bases of germline sequence and J loses 1 base, and the interval between the two ends is 11 bases. Library preparation used 5' RACE. The sequencer was an Illumina HiSeq 2500. A second PCR of 7 to 11 cycles was performed with a sample-barcoded 5' primer and a J-beta primer mix. A unique molecular identifier was introduced onto each TCR beta cDNA molecule by a template-switch 5' adaptor carrying 12 random nucleotides. Each sample yielded at least 3 million CDR3-containing paired-end reads. All of the RNA was converted into first-strand cDNA using the Mint cDNA synthesis kit, with a TRBC-specific oligonucleotide serving as the primer. After uracil-DNA glycosylase treatment, a first 18-cycle PCR used universal primers M1SS and BC2_uni_R on all cDNA. From the authors' description of their analysis: Each sample was normalized by randomly selecting 1 million high-quality reads, each carrying a distinct molecular identifier. Instead of being binned into consensus sequences, reads with shared molecular identifiers were discarded. MiTCR, with a Q25 quality threshold and the strictest error-elimination algorithm, was used for CDR3 identification, clonotype clustering and error correction. Lower-bound total TCR beta diversity was estimated with a nonparametric unseen species model using Euler transformation. The raw public reads went through TCRdb reprocessing: fastp at Q25, MiXCR clone calling, in-frame beta chains kept. Every CDR3 protein is listed once, alongside the most common genes and DNA of its rows. It is TCRdb's table, rather than the study itself, that gives the V and J calls and clone size. This sample is represented by 1,500,000 or so distinct CDR3 sequences; approximately 42% of them were singletons. The ten largest clones take up just over 4% of the sample.

The entry originates in a study of blood T cells in healthy people across ages (dated by TCRdb to 2013 to 2016). Notes on the research overall: In model experiments, template switching captured about one uniquely barcoded TCR beta cDNA molecule for every two T cells. Age-related changes in TCR beta repertoire diversity were measured in the study by deep sequencing normalized with unique cDNA molecular identifiers. Four age groups were formed from the donors: young (average about 15 years), middle-aged (more than 35), aged (over 55) and long-lived (82). To avoid experimental bias, donors of different ages were randomly spread across the sequencing lanes. Using the same blood draw, the study looked at two additional independent replicas of 1 million unique cDNA reads for two donors, one aged 18 to 30 and the other aged 80 or older.

Study-wide conclusions, independent of this receptor: As age increased, observed TCR beta diversity per million T cells dropped in a roughly linear way, and a significant reduction was already evident by age roughly 40. Compared with the aged group, the long-lived group had more naive CD4+ T cells, fewer expanded clones and increased TCR diversity, suggesting age selection. Total diversity estimates from one million sequenced T cells were considered lower bounds and underestimates. The percentage of naive T cells measured by flow cytometry correlated strongly with observed TCR beta diversity. Bulk unsorted PBMC profiling prevented conclusive comparison of naive and antigen-experienced compartments. Donor CMV infection status was unknown, potentially confounding age-related changes in expanded clonotypes.

The roughly 38 donors, aged about 6 to 100 years, were systemically healthy Caucasian individuals from Russia. Each donor gave approximately 9.3 milliliters of peripheral blood, collected into EDTA-treated Vacutainer tubes. Ficoll-Paque density-gradient centrifugation was used to isolate PBMCs, with at least 6.5 million per sample. Total RNA, at least 6 micrograms per sample, was extracted from PBMCs with Trizol reagent. For every donor, an aliquot of PBMCs went through flow cytometry to measure the percentages of naive CD45RAhigh/CD27high T cells. The receptor chain draws on TRBV7-3 and TRBJ1-1, and TRBD1 may be the D gene, going by 5 matching bases. The TCR originated in a woman aged 18-29 years in good health. The specimen was blood. The DNA sequence is as follows: TGTGCCAGCAGCCCTATTCAGGGGAACACTGAAGCTTTCTTT. This yields the protein CASSPIQGNTEAFF.